Each of the 20 T cell receptor beta chains below was sequenced from the same sample in a study of tumor-infiltrating lymphocytes in primary liver carcinoma. TCR beta cDNA came from roughly 0.45 ug total RNA, primed with a constant-region primer. Three nested multiplex PCR rounds of slightly modified ARM-PCR generated TCR beta libraries. Primers for the first two PCR rounds were TRBV1-TRBV30 forward primers and a C-beta reverse primer (roughly 10 cycles per round). TCRdb passed the multiplex PCR reads through MiXCR, listing each CDR3 protein once. The data show approximately 330,000 distinct CDR3 sequences, about two thirds seen once. Germline DNA was also extracted, with blood RNA taken from unsorted whole blood. The sequenced material came from peripheral blood. All receptors come from a middle-aged man with primary liver carcinoma and hepatitis B virus infection.

A note on this clonotype: Germline is not matched at one junction end, which may reflect a read error. V and J are TRBV4-3 and TRBJ2-1; 9 positions match TRBD2. Germline CDR1 LGHNA, CDR2 YSLEER. This CDR3 is 17 amino acids long. CDR3 nucleotide sequence: TGTGCCAGCAGCCAAAGACTAGCGGATAGCATATACAATGAGCAGTTCTTC. Residues: CASSQRLADSIYNEQFF.

This sequence joins TRBV19 and TRBJ1-2, with D maybe TRBD1 (5 bases). Per the germline V gene, CDR1 is LNHDA and CDR2 is SQIVND (reference sequence). The CDR3 runs 15 residues. Trimming stripped 5 bases from V and 0 bases from J, with 13 bases between. In nucleotides, the CDR3 is TGTGCCAGTAGTCTACGGGGCCGAGCTAACTATGGCTACACCTTC. This encodes CASSLRGRANYGYTF.

The table lists this clonotype with many counts. This rearrangement joins TRBV6-1 to TRBJ2-7, with D possibly TRBD2 on 6 matching bases. Germline V lookup: CDR1 MNHNS, CDR2 SASEGT. Trimming pared 5 bases from V and 0 bases from J, leaving 17 bases between. The CDR3 runs 16 residues. CDR3 sequence (DNA): TGTGCCAGCAGTTGGTGGACCGGGAGCAGCTCCTACGAGCAGTACTTC. This translates into CASSWWTGSSSYEQYF.

The chain recombines TRBV6-2 or TRBV6-3 with TRBJ2-1; TRBD2 agrees at 10 bases. J lost 2 bases, V lost 4 bases, and 5 bases had no gene match. CDR1 is MNHEY, CDR2 SVGEGT, per germline. This CDR3 is 16 amino acids long. The CDR3: CASSLGLASPYNEQFF. The CDR3 DNA is TGTGCCAGCAGTTTGGGACTAGCGAGTCCCTACAATGAGCAGTTCTTC.

As concerns this clonotype: A much bigger clone sits one base away, suggesting this may be a read error. CDR3: CANSETGGRYNEQFF. The CDR3 nucleotides are TGTGCCAACAGTGAAACAGGGGGCAGATACAATGAGCAGTTCTTC. V is TRBV12-3 or TRBV12-4 and J is TRBJ2-1; 9 bases match TRBD1. CDR3 size: 15 residues.

Points on this clonotype: Being one base from a much bigger clone, this may be a read error. This chain joins TRBV6-1 and TRBJ2-1; weak D call: TRBD1 (6 bases). Germline V lookup: CDR1 MNHNS, CDR2 SASEGT. With 8 bases removed from V and 3 bases from J, the gap between germline ends came to 17 bases. This CDR3 is built from 15 residues. CDR3 coding DNA: TGTGCCAGCCGACCCTTAGGACAGTTCTACAATGAGCAGTTCTTC. Translated: CASRPLGQFYNEQFF.

The rearrangement links TRBV6-2 or TRBV6-3 to TRBJ2-5; D remains ambiguous. The ends were cut back, 6 bases at V and 10 bases at J, with 21 bases in the middle. The CDR3 loop spans 14 amino acids. Looked up from germline, CDR1 is MNHEY and CDR2 is SVGEGT. The CDR3: CASSKRSFWDGQYF. The CDR3 bases are TGTGCCAGCAGCAAGAGGTCTTTCTGGGATGGCCAGTACTTC.

The chain recombines TRBV5-4 with TRBJ2-7; D remains unclear. Per germline, CDR1 SGHNT and CDR2 YYREEE (reference sequence). The CDR3 contains 14 residues. The V and J ends lost 1 base and 0 bases respectively, with 8 bases between them. This CDR3 reads CASSLSASSYEQYF. CDR3 sequence (DNA): TGTGCCAGCAGCTTGAGCGCCAGCTCCTACGAGCAGTACTTC.

This clonotype was seen repeatedly, ten times or more. This chain uses TRBV10-3 with TRBJ1-1; D remains ambiguous. This CDR3 is 14 amino acids long. V was clipped by 4 bases and J by 0 bases, with 9 bases between them. Germline V lookup: CDR1 ENHRY, CDR2 SYGVKD. As DNA, the CDR3 is TGTGCCATCAGTGGGCAGAGAATGAACACTGAAGCTTTCTTT. Translating it yields CAISGQRMNTEAFF.

This clonotype was seen more than once but under ten times. The germline gene is not matched at one end of the junction; a read error may be the cause. The chain uses TRBV11-2 and TRBJ2-1; 7 nucleotides agree with TRBD2. The CDR3 totals 13 residues. CDR1 is SGHAT, CDR2 FQNNGV, per germline. CDR3 sequence: CVSSLGLRNEQFF. The CDR3 DNA follows: TGTGTCAGCAGCCTGGGACTACGGAATGAGCAGTTCTTC.

Worth noting for this clonotype: A much larger clone lies a single base off, so this may be a read error. J is TRBJ2-7 and V is TRBV4-2; a possible D gene is TRBD1 (5 bases). Germline CDR1 and CDR2: LGHNA and YNFKEQ. This CDR3 spans 15 amino acids. The CDR3 protein is CTSSQDWGRFREQYF. CDR3 nucleotide sequence: TGTACCAGCAGCCAAGATTGGGGCAGGTTTCGGGAGCAGTACTTC.

About this clonotype: This sequence may be a read error, since a much larger clone differs from it by one base. The V gene is TRBV10-3, the J gene TRBJ2-7; possibly TRBD1 for D (5 bases). Trimming stripped 7 bases from V and 9 bases from J, with 19 bases between. The CDR3 is 13 residues long. The germline CDR1 and CDR2 sequences are ENHRY and SYGVKD. CDR3 coding DNA: TGTGCCATCACCCTCCAGGGAACCGAAATGCAGTACTTC. It specifies CAITLQGTEMQYF.

With regard to this clonotype: One end of the junction is discordant with germline, which a read error may explain. The rearrangement joins TRBV5-1 to TRBJ2-3, with TRBD1 matching 9 bases. The CDR3 has 12 amino acids. Germline-derived CDR1 and CDR2 are SGHRS and YFSETQ. The CDR3 protein is CASSFTGGPLEF. CDR3 coding DNA: TGCGCCAGCAGCTTTACAGGGGGCCCTCTGGAATTT.

Note on this clonotype: A read error may be the cause here, since a much bigger clone is one base away. CDR3 protein: CANSPGQVYEQYF. As DNA, the CDR3 is TGTGCCAACAGCCCCGGACAGGTCTACGAGCAGTACTTC. The rearrangement uses TRBV5-4 and TRBJ2-7, with TRBD1 identical over 7 bases. Germline V gene sequence: CDR1 SGHNT, CDR2 YYREEE (reference sequence). CDR3 length: 13 amino acids.

The CDR3 loop reads CARKSQYQPQHF. DNA of the CDR3: TGTGCCAGGAAATCGCAGTATCAGCCCCAGCATTTT. The chain links TRBV28 to TRBJ1-5, with D unclear. Germline CDR1 MDHEN, CDR2 SYDVKM. The V end lost 9 bases, the J end lost 5 bases, and 11 bases lay between the germline ends. This CDR3 is 12 amino acids long. Using reference TRBV28 and TRBJ1-5 for the parts outside the CDR3, the full variable domain is DVKVTQSSRYLVKRTGEKVFLECVQDMDHENMFWYRQDPGLGLRLIYFSYDVKMKEKGDIPEGYSVSREKKERFSLILESASTNQTSMYLCARKSQYQPQHFGDGTRLSIL.

A remark on this clonotype: A much larger clone lies one base from this, so it may be a read error. V and J are TRBV6-5 and TRBJ1-2, with D possibly being TRBD1 (5 bases). The CDR3 has 13 amino acids. Germline CDR1 is MNHEY and CDR2 is SVGAGI. The CDR3 loop is CAGSYQGLTGYTF. Here the CDR3 DNA reads TGTGCCGGCAGTTATCAGGGACTCACTGGCTACACCTTC.

This clonotype has more than one count but fewer than ten. The chain couples TRBV6-2 or TRBV6-3 to TRBJ1-2, with D unclear. Between the trimmed V and J ends, which lost 0 bases and 4 bases, there was a span of 6 bases. CDR1 and CDR2 (germline): MNHEY, SVGEGT. This CDR3 is built from 13 residues. In DNA form, the CDR3 reads TGTGCCAGCAGTTACTCAGAGGGCTATGGCTACACCTTC. Its protein is CASSYSEGYGYTF.

Points on this clonotype: The germline gene is not matched at one end of the junction; a read error may be the cause. This chain links TRBV10-3 with TRBJ2-1; 15 bases agree with TRBD2. CDR1 and CDR2 (germline): ENHRY, SYGVKD. This CDR3 has 16 residues. The CDR3 loop reads CVISESGTSGRNEQFF. The DNA for the CDR3 is TGTGTCATCAGTGAATCCGGGACTAGCGGGAGGAATGAGCAGTTCTTC.

In this sample, this clonotype turned up many times. J is TRBJ1-2 and V is TRBV6-2 or TRBV6-3, with D possibly being TRBD1 (6 bases). With 2 bases removed from V and 1 base from J, the gap between germline ends came to 11 bases. Germline CDR1 MNHEY, CDR2 SVGEGT. The CDR3 spans 15 residues. CDR3 in amino acids: CASSYGQTYNYGYTF. The CDR3, as DNA: TGTGCCAGCAGTTACGGACAGACTTATAACTATGGCTACACCTTC.

Notes on this clonotype: Its ends do not fully match the called genes, so a read error is possible. The rearrangement links TRBV11-2 to TRBJ2-1; TRBD2 might be the D (6 bases). CDR1 is SGHAT, CDR2 FQNNGV, per germline. This CDR3 region has 15 residues. The CDR3 reads CASSLDQGLRHEQFF. The CDR3 bases are TGTGCTAGCAGCTTAGATCAGGGACTGAGACATGAGCAGTTCTTC.